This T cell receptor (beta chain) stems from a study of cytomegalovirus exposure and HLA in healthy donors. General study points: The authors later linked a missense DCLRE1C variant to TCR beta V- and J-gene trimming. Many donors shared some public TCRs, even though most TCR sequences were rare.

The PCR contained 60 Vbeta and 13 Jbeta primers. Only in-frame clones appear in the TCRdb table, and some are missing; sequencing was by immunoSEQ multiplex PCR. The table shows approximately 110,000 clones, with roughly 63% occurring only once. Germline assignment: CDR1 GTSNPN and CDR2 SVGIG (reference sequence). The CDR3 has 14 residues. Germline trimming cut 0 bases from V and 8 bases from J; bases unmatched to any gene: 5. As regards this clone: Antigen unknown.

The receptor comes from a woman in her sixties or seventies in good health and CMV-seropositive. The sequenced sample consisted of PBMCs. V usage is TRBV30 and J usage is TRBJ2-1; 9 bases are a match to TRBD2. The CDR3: CAWSVPGLADEQFF. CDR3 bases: TGTGCCTGGAGTGTCCCGGGACTAGCTGATGAGCAGTTCTTC.